The 8 T cell receptor beta chains reported below all come from one sample, sequenced in a study of sequential checkpoint blockade in melanoma. Sequenced by immunoSEQ multiplex PCR; TCRdb stores in-frame clones only, minus some. The repertoire has 10,000 to 15,000 clones, about 80% of them found once; the top ten carry about 47%. The treatment here: randomized to nivolumab then ipilimumab (arm A) or the reverse (arm B). The specimen was CD8+ T cells sorted from blood (inferred from file names), collected from a patient given nivolumab and ipilimumab in sequence. These receptors were taken from a human donor with melanoma.

The chain employs TRBV4-2 and TRBJ2-7, with D tentatively TRBD2 (6 bases). CDR1 LGHNA and CDR2 YNFKEQ come from the germline V gene. Trimming took off 0 bases at V and 1 base at J, with 10 bases between the two ends. The CDR3 loop spans 15 amino acids. The CDR3 protein is CASSQEVAASYEQYF. DNA for the CDR3: TGTGCCAGCAGCCAAGAGGTAGCGGCTTCCTACGAGCAGTACTTC.

The V gene is TRBV27, the J gene TRBJ2-7; tentatively, D is TRBD2 (5 bases). The CDR3 runs to 13 residues. Germline-derived CDR1 and CDR2 are MNHEY and SMNVEV (reference sequence). V gave up 5 bases and J gave up 3 bases, with 11 bases separating them. The CDR3 is CASSTRDDYEQYF. The CDR3 DNA reads as TGTGCCAGCAGTACTCGGGATGACTACGAGCAGTACTTC.

This chain uses TRBV6-1 with TRBJ2-4; the D is unclear. Germline CDR1 MNHNS, CDR2 SASEGT. The CDR3 has 18 residues. Trimming left V 0 bases short and J 0 bases short, with 15 bases between. DNA for the CDR3: TGTGCCAGCAGTGAAGCTTTGGCACAGACACTAGCCAAAAACATTCAGTACTTC. It yields the protein CASSEALAQTLAKNIQYF.

The chain links TRBV2 to TRBJ2-1; D not certain. The V gene's germline CDR1 is SNHLY and CDR2 FYNNEI. The CDR3 runs to 14 residues. V was pared by 3 bases and J by 6 bases, with 12 bases between. For the CDR3, the DNA is TGTGCCAGCAGTGACGGGTCTTTATTCAATGAGCAGTTCTTC. Residues: CASSDGSLFNEQFF.

The V gene is TRBV6-6, the J gene TRBJ1-5; D perhaps matches TRBD1 (5 bases). This CDR3 is built from 15 residues. Per the germline V gene, CDR1 is MNHNY and CDR2 is SVGAGI (reference sequence). The V gene lost 5 bases and the J gene lost 4 bases, with 15 bases spanning the gap. This CDR3 reads CASSDTGRGNQPQHF. The CDR3 DNA reads as TGTGCCAGCAGTGACACGGGGCGGGGGAATCAGCCCCAGCATTTT.

CDR3: CASSVLGTGNEKLFF. CDR3 sequence (DNA): TGTGCCAGCAGCGTACTCGGGACAGGCAATGAAAAACTGTTTTTT. The V gene is TRBV9, the J gene TRBJ1-4; 8 bases are shared with TRBD1. V gave up 1 base and J gave up 5 bases; unmatched junction bases: 4. Germline CDR1 is SGDLS and CDR2 is YYNGEE. The CDR3 runs 15 residues.

The V and J genes are TRBV9 and TRBJ2-1; D not certain. The CDR3 length is 12 residues. From germline, CDR1 is SGDLS and CDR2 YYNGEE. Trimming took 4 bases from V and 9 from J, leaving 11 bases between them. The CDR3 protein is CASSSVSGEQFF. Written as DNA, the CDR3 is TGTGCCAGCAGCTCCGTGAGTGGTGAGCAGTTCTTC.

The chain has TRBV19 and TRBJ1-1, with 9 bases that match TRBD1. Germline lookup yields CDR1 LNHDA and CDR2 SQIVND (reference sequence). Trimming at V came to 8 bases and at J to 1 base, leaving 23 bases not matched to a gene. There are 20 residues in the CDR3. This CDR3 reads CASPPPGQGLPMGENTEAFF. The CDR3 coding sequence is TGTGCCAGTCCCCCTCCGGGACAGGGACTTCCCATGGGAGAGAACACTGAAGCTTTCTTT. Full variable domain (rest looked up from reference TRBV19 and TRBJ1-1): DGGITQSPKYLFRKEGQNVTLSCEQNLNHDAMYWYRQDPGQGLRLIYYSQIVNDFQKGDIAEGYSVSREKKESFPLTVTSAQKNPTAFYLCASPPPGQGLPMGENTEAFFGQGTRLTVV.